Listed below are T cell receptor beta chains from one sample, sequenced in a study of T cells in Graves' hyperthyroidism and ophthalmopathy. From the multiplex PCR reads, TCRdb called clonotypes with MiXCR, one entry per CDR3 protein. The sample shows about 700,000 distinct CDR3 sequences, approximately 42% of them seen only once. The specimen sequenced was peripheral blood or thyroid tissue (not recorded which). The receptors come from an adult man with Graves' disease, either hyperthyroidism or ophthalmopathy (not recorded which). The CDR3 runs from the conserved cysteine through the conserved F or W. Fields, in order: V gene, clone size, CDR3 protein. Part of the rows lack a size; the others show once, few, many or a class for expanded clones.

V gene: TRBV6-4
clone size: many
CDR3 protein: CASRGQGALGTEAFF

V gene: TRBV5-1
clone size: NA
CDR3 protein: CASSSLSNRIEAFF

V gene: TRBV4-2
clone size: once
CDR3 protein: CASSNTGAGKLFF

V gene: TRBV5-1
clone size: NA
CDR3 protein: CASSPVSGNTEAFF

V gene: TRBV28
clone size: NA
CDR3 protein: CATTGAFSGYTF

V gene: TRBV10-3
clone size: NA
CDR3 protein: CAIKGPQGETQYF

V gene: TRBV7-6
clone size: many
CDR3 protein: CASSLDTKGREKLFF

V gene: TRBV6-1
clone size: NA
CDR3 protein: CASRMTGLGEKLFF

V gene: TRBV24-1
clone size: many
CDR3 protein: CATSDSSPFYGYTF

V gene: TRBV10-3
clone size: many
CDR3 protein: CAISGGGFDSYNSPLHF

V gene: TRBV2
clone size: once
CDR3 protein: CASWTQQGSGYTF

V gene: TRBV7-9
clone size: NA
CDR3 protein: CASSMTGGGELFF

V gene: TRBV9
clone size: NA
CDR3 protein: CASSVGAIGSNGYTF

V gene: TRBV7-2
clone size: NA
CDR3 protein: CASSEGTGADSPLHF

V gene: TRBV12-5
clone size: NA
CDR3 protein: CASAFVPGNQPQHF

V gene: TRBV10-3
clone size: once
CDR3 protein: CAISESRDRGIDEQYF

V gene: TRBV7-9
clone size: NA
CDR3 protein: CASSLGALRGQTTEKLFF

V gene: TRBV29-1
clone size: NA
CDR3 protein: CSVENGLGETQYF

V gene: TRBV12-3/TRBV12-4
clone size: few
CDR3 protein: CASSSHYNYGYTF

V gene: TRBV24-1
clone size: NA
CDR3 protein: CATSDSDRRTEAFF

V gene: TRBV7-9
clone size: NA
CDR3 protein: CASSLDFGPRGAFF

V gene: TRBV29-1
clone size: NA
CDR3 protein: CSGTMTTNYGYTF